This TCR beta chain appears in the sequencing data of a study of blood T cell repertoires in COVID-19. Study in general: In each case, the material was cDNA or gDNA derived from T cells, B-cell-depleted T cells, or PBMCs.

Per the original methods: Reference gene primers were amplified, and this amplification served to estimate nucleated cell counts. Profiling relied on immunoSEQ multiplex PCR, and the TCRdb table lists in-frame clones only, not all of them. V, J and clone size are taken as reported in that table, and D and trimming were inferred from the DNA itself. Of 110,000 or so clones in the sample, approximately 84% were seen once. The sample holds a few counts of this clone. Germline V gene sequence: CDR1 SGHRS, CDR2 YFSETQ. The germline V and J ends were trimmed by 3 bases and 4 bases, with 13 bases remaining between them. This CDR3 has 14 amino acids.

This receptor was identified in a woman aged 40 to 50 with acute or convalescent COVID-19. The material sequenced was peripheral blood. V and J are TRBV5-1 and TRBJ1-2; D call uncertain. For the CDR3, the DNA is TGCGCCAGCAGCTCGGACTCCAGCATCTATGGCTACACCTTC. Encoded protein: CASSSDSSIYGYTF.